These 2 T cell receptor beta chains were all obtained from the same sample, sequenced in a study of molecular identifiers for immune sequencing clone quantification. Each CDR3 protein gets one entry after TCRdb re-called the PCR reads with MiXCR. The sample lists roughly 630,000 distinct CDR3 sequences, 25% seen once, with 0.6% to 0.9% in the top ten. Sequencing was carried out using naive CD8+ T cells from blood, with Jurkat cell RNA spiked in. Subset given: FACS-sorted CD8+CD4-CCR7+CD45RA+ naive T cells. All receptors derive from a human donor in good health. Some libraries in this study had Jurkat cell RNA spiked in.

Worth noting for this clonotype: This may stem from a read error, because a much larger clone lies one nucleotide away. The chain employs TRBV19 and TRBJ2-4, with D possibly matching TRBD1 (5 bases). The CDR3 length is 15 residues. Germline CDR1 and CDR2: LNHDA and SQIVND (reference sequence). Here the CDR3 reads CASSTGETAKNIQCF. In DNA form, the CDR3 reads TGTGCCAGTAGTACCGGAGAGACAGCCAAAAACATTCAGTGCTTC.

The table lists this clonotype with many counts. CDR3 nucleotide sequence: TGTGCCAGCAGTCAAACCAGGGGCGGGGGAATCGAGCAGTACTTC. Amino acids: CASSQTRGGGIEQYF. This chain uses TRBV6-5 with TRBJ2-7; D perhaps matches TRBD2 (7 bases). Germline CDR1 reads MNHEY; CDR2 reads SVGAGI. The CDR3 is 15 residues long. The germline V and J ends were trimmed by 5 bases and 6 bases, with 20 bases remaining between them.